Sequencing of this T cell receptor beta chain was carried out in a study of T-cell reconstitution after alpha-beta-depleted transplantation in children. Preparing the TCRbeta library involved the use of unique molecular identifiers. Each CDR3 protein gets one entry after TCRdb re-called the PCR reads with MiXCR. The sample lists about 460,000 distinct CDR3 sequences, around 10% seen once, with 13% to 15% in the top ten. The material was PBMCs, mostly from graft donor cells, obtained 180 days after TCRalphabeta/CD19-depleted stem cell transplant. The sequence was collected from a female patient aged 2-15 years who had a stem cell transplant for aplastic anemia, so the T cells may come from the graft donor.

Here the CDR3 reads CASSQGRLAGGSDTQYF. DNA for the CDR3: TGTGCCAGCTCACAAGGAAGACTAGCGGGAGGATCAGATACGCAGTATTTT. J is TRBJ2-3 and V is TRBV18, with TRBD2 identical over 13 bases. Germline V gene lookup returns CDR1 KGHSH and CDR2 LQKENI. The CDR3 consists of 17 residues. V shed 4 bases, J shed 4 bases, and the junction held 8 bases outside the gene matches.